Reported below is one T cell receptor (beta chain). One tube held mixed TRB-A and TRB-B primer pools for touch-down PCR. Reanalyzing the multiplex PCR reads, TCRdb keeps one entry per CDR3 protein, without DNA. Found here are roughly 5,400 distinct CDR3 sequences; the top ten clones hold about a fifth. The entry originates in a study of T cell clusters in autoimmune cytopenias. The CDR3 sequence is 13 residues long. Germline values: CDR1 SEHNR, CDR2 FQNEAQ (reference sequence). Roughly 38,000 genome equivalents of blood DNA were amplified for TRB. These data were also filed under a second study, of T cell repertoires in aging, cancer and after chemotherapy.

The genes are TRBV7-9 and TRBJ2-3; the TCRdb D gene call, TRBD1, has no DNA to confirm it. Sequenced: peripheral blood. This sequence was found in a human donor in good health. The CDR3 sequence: CASSLDTTDTQYF.